This T cell receptor beta chain was found in a study of shared clonotypes between healthy human individuals (dated by TCRdb to the early 2020s). Concerning the study at large: The cohort comprised a couple of women and a few men aged 18 to 49 years. Per donor, three plates each were used for CD4 naive and CD4 memory, two for CD8 naive, and one for CD8 memory. To increase sequencing depth and limit assay-specific biases, different laboratories used diverse techniques to prepare libraries and sequence TCR repertoires. Per donor, leukapheresis produced somewhere between about 0.9 and 9 billion PBMCs. To estimate repertoire size and how much clonotype sharing occurs between individuals, the study deeply sequenced the blood TCR repertoires of roughly 5 healthy adults. Broader findings and caveats from the paper: Even with the large sequencing depth, rarefaction of the sorted-subset datasets indicated that sequencing was incomplete. When a handful of donors were compared, the shared fraction of clonotypes was about 5.5% for naive CD4, less than 4% for naive CD8, 2% to 2.5% for memory CD4, and around 0.37% for memory CD8. Because the study included a small number of donors, the genetic and exposure-history diversity represented was limited. Estimated clonotype richness was generally larger for naive than for memory subsets. Higher generation probabilities were observed for clonotypes shared by all four sorted-subset donors than for non-shared clonotypes. Sampling was limited to blood, and TCR repertoires in tissue likely differ from TCR repertoires in blood. Based on pairwise subsampling, the degree of clonotype sharing among donors was expected to be affected by sequencing depth.

There are 17 amino acids in the CDR3, from cysteine to phenylalanine inclusive. The kept DNA is CDR3 alone, 51 bases in frame from the first base. The donors were healthy, HIV-negative adults with no recently reported acute infections or vaccinations. Every donor was a Caucasian adult living in Nashville, Tennessee, USA. CD4+ T cells were enriched by magnetic negative selection, after which naive cells were positively selected on CD45RA and the negative fraction was taken as the memory subset. After blood collection by leukapheresis, PBMCs were isolated using Ficoll-Histopaque density gradient centrifugation and then cryopreserved in the vapor phase of liquid nitrogen. Purity and quantity of every magnetically sorted T cell population were checked by analytical flow cytometry. Each sorted fraction had its genomic DNA isolated and then quantified by UV absorbance on a Nanodrop 2000c. As to this clone: The specificity of this receptor is unknown. No qualities accompany the bases; no much larger clone lies one base away.

Using the deep immunoSEQ assay, multiplex PCR amplified TCR CDR3 regions from genomic DNA. Extracted genomic DNA from each cell subset was spread evenly across all wells of several immunoSEQ 96-well plates, with each plate serving as a replicate. For sorted subsets, 200 to 250 ng of genomic DNA, equivalent to around 29,000 T cell genomes, went into each replicate PCR. The purified libraries were quantified using a Qubit 3.0 fluorometer, sized with a Bioanalyzer 2100, and then quantified again using the KAPA Library Quantification kit. Each immunoSEQ 96-well plate was sequenced on its own single-read 150-cycle Illumina NextSeq 550 flow cell. The study's processing was this. The immunoSEQ output contained only junctional sequences without quality scores, so filtering could not match that applied to full-length reads. To assign V/J genes and CDR3, sequences were annotated against IMGT germline references using PyIR, a Python wrapper for IgBLAST v1.9. Reads were removed for weak V/J assignments (E-value above 1e-6), missing CDR3, stop codons, out-of-frame junctions, or ambiguous translated residues. A V3J clonotype was defined by an identical inferred V gene, J gene, and CDR3 amino acid sequence. Percentage overlap between repertoires was computed as shared unique clonotypes divided by the size of the smaller repertoire. RTK rarefaction, the Chao1 estimator, and Recon v2.1 estimates of unobserved clonotypes were used to assess repertoire richness. Generation probabilities were computed with OLGA for all TCRbeta clonotypes obtained by the gDNA method from several donors. TCRdb carries this immuneACCESS record with in-frame sequences only. Its versions omit some clonotypes, under half of them owing to an unresolved V gene in the studies checked, with the rest unexplained. V and J calls plus clone size are reproduced from that table; the DNA served to infer D and trimming. The sample profile shows roughly 1,500,000 clones; around 98.5% of them were found once. The ten largest clones add up to 0.36% of the sample.

This receptor was taken from a man aged 25-40 years in good health. The chain is encoded by TRBV21-1 joined to TRBJ1-5. TRBV21-1 is an annotated pseudogene. The sample was naive CD4+ T cells sorted from blood. According to the study, the label for this sample's cell subset or site signals: CD45RA+ positively selected. The CDR3 protein: CASSKFSPGREEQPQHF. At the DNA level, the sequence is TGTGCCAGCAGCAAATTTTCCCCGGGCCGGGAGGAGCAGCCCCAGCATTTT.